The 20 T cell receptor beta chains below come from one sample, sequenced in a study of T cells in Graves' hyperthyroidism and ophthalmopathy (dated 2019 in TCRdb). Library preparation used multiplex PCR. The listed sequencing device is Illumina HiSeq 2000. The TCR beta CDR3 regions were amplified from RNA transcripts. A first-round RT-PCR of the TCR CDR3 used the HTBI primer set with the Qiagen OneStep RT-PCR kit. TCRdb handled the public reads itself, with Q25 trimming in fastp and clone calling in MiXCR, and kept productive beta chains. All rows with the same CDR3 protein become a single entry with the most common DNA and genes. This sample lists hundreds of thousands of distinct CDR3 sequences; roughly 45% were detected once. The leading ten clones occupy 7% to 7.5% of the sample. Sequenced material: peripheral blood or thyroid tissue (not recorded which). The source is an adult man with Graves' disease, either hyperthyroidism or ophthalmopathy (not recorded which).

Notes on this clonotype: Possible read error: a much larger clone is one base away. This chain connects TRBV10-3 to TRBJ1-2, with 7 positions matching TRBD1. This CDR3 spans 14 amino acids. Germline CDR1 ENHRY, CDR2 SYGVKD. V was clipped by 4 bases and J by 3 bases; unmatched bases: 5. CDR3 region: CAISGDREDYGYTF. Written as DNA, the CDR3 is TGTGCCATCAGTGGAGACAGGGAGGACTATGGCTACACCTTC.

This clonotype appeared many times. The chain recombines TRBV12-3 or TRBV12-4 with TRBJ1-2; 9 bases map to TRBD1. The trim removed 6 bases at V and 2 bases at J, leaving 1 base unmatched. The CDR3 loop spans 13 amino acids. The CDR3, as DNA: TGTGCCAGCAGGGGGACAGGGAACTATGGCTACACCTTC. Translating gives CASRGTGNYGYTF.

This clonotype was observed at least ten times. As DNA, the CDR3 is TGTGCCAGCAGCTTAGATGCAGGGGGCGTGGACTATGGCTACACCTTC. This gives the protein CASSLDAGGVDYGYTF. The rearrangement joins TRBV7-8 to TRBJ1-2, with TRBD1 identical over 8 bases. The CDR3 sequence is 16 residues long. The ends lost 1 base at V and 3 bases at J; junction bases unmatched: 7. CDR1 SGHVS and CDR2 FQNEAQ come from the germline V gene.

Points on this clonotype: This CDR3 fails to terminate in the conserved phenylalanine or tryptophan, so it likely reflects a read error. No DNA is shown, since the ends of the CDR3 on it are uncertain; the CDR3 is the one TCRdb lists. The chain carries TRBV20-1 and TRBJ1-2; the D call TRBD1 from the table was never checked on the DNA. The V gene's germline CDR1 is DFQATT and CDR2 SNEGSKA (reference sequence). The length of the CDR3 is 13 amino acids, counting both ends. Here the CDR3 reads CSAKPRDFYGYTA.

The rearrangement links TRBV7-2 to TRBJ1-1; D is ambiguous. The CDR3 totals 12 residues. Germline assignment: CDR1 SGHTA and CDR2 FQGNSA. Deletions cut 5 bases from V and 4 bases from J, with 8 bases between. CDR3 in DNA: TGTGCCAGCAGCCGGCTCGCCACTGAAGCTTTCTTT. Its protein is CASSRLATEAFF.

This chain uses TRBV20-1 with TRBJ2-3; no reliable D call. The CDR3 runs to 12 residues. CDR1 DFQATT and CDR2 SNEGSKA come from the germline V gene (reference sequence). V was pared by 2 bases and J by 4 bases, with 7 bases between. CDR3 sequence (DNA): TGCAGTGCTAGATCCCGAGCAGATACGCAGTATTTT. This encodes CSARSRADTQYF.

Concerning this clonotype itself: This sequence may be a read error, since a much larger clone differs from it by one base. V and J are TRBV24-1 and TRBJ2-7; maybe TRBD2 (6 bases). Looked up from germline, CDR1 is KGHDR and CDR2 is SFDVKD. Trimming removed 9 bases from V and 4 bases from J, with 12 bases in between. The CDR3 sequence is 12 residues long. DNA for the CDR3: TGTGCCACCCAGTGGGAGGCTTACGAGCAGTACTTC. Protein sequence: CATQWEAYEQYF.

This clonotype was counted ten times or more. The chain uses TRBV10-3 and TRBJ2-7; the D call may be TRBD1 or TRBD2 (5 bases each). V was trimmed by 3 bases and J by 3 bases, leaving 15 bases between them. The CDR3 length is 15 residues. Germline CDR1 ENHRY, CDR2 SYGVKD. CDR3 in DNA: TGTGCCATCAGTGATAGGGGAGTCACCGTCTACGAGCAGTACTTC. It yields the protein CAISDRGVTVYEQYF.

This chain links TRBV25-1 with TRBJ1-2; 9 bases are a match to TRBD1. CDR1 MGHDK and CDR2 SYGVNS come from the germline V gene. The CDR3 spans 15 residues. Trimming at V came to 4 bases and at J to 7 bases, leaving 10 bases not matched to a gene. The CDR3: CASSVSRDRAAGYTF. CDR3 coding DNA: TGTGCCAGCAGTGTATCCCGGGACAGGGCTGCTGGCTACACCTTC.

Remarks on this clonotype: This may arise from a read error, as a much more abundant clone is one base away. The chain joins TRBV5-1 to TRBJ2-7, with D perhaps TRBD1 (6 bases). Germline V gene sequence: CDR1 SGHRS, CDR2 YFSETQ. The CDR3 has 15 residues. The CDR3 protein is CASSLGGTPTYGQYF. The CDR3 nucleotides are TGCGCCAGCAGCTTGGGAGGGACACCCACCTACGGGCAGTACTTC. Based on the CDR3 plus reference TRBV5-1 and TRBJ2-7, the full variable domain is KAGVTQTPRYLIKTRGQQVTLSCSPISGHRSVSWYQQTPGQGLQFLFEYFSETQRNKGNFPGRFSGRQFSNSRSEMNVSTLELGDSALYLCASSLGGTPTYGQYFGPGTRLTVT.

This clonotype was seen only once. The germline gene is not matched at one end of the junction; a read error may be the cause. The CDR3, as DNA: TGTACCAGCAGCTTGGGCAGTTCTATGAACACTGAAGCTTTCTTT. It is translated as CTSSLGSSMNTEAFF. V usage is TRBV7-9 and J usage is TRBJ1-1; D not certain. The CDR3 totals 15 residues. Germline V gene lookup returns CDR1 SEHNR and CDR2 FQNEAQ (reference sequence).

The V call is TRBV6-1, the J call TRBJ1-2, with TRBD1 matching 8 bases. The V gene end was trimmed by 6 bases and the J gene end by 1 base; junction bases not matched to a gene: 1. Germline CDR1 reads MNHNS; CDR2 reads SASEGT. The CDR3 consists of 13 residues. CDR3 in DNA: TGTGCCAGCAGGGACAGGGATAACTATGGCTACACCTTC. Translating gives CASRDRDNYGYTF.

The V call is TRBV25-1, the J call TRBJ1-6; tentatively, D is TRBD1 (5 bases). V was shortened by 4 bases and J by 7 bases, with 14 bases between the two germline ends. Per the germline V gene, CDR1 is MGHDK and CDR2 is SYGVNS. The CDR3 is 15 amino acids. The chain's CDR3 is CASSARDDRNSPLHF. CDR3 nucleotide sequence: TGTGCCAGCAGTGCTAGAGATGACAGAAATTCACCCCTCCACTTT. Using reference TRBV25-1 and TRBJ1-6 for the parts outside the CDR3, the full variable domain is EADIYQTPRYLVIGTGKKITLECSQTMGHDKMYWYQQDPGMELHLIHYSYGVNSTEKGDLSSESTVSRIRTEHFPLTLESARPSHTSQYLCASSARDDRNSPLHFGNGTRLTVT.

This clonotype was seen repeatedly, ten times or more. This rearrangement joins TRBV24-1 to TRBJ2-7, with TRBD1 identical over 7 bases. Looked up from germline, CDR1 is KGHDR and CDR2 is SFDVKD. The CDR3 covers 15 residues. V trimming: 4 bases; J trimming: 5 bases; junction bases outside the gene matches: 10. Written as DNA, the CDR3 is TGTGCCACCAGTGACCGGGACAGCCCAATGGACGAGCAGTACTTC. Residues: CATSDRDSPMDEQYF.

This clonotype was counted at least ten times. The J gene is TRBJ1-2, the V gene TRBV10-2; D is perhaps TRBD1 (5 bases). Germline CDR1 reads WSHSY; CDR2 reads SAAADI. The V gene lost 1 base and the J gene lost 4 bases, with 10 bases spanning the gap. The CDR3 covers 14 residues. This CDR3 is CASSEFQGAYGYTF. The DNA of the CDR3 is TGCGCCAGCAGTGAGTTTCAGGGAGCCTATGGCTACACCTTC.

This clonotype appeared a few times. J is TRBJ1-2 and V is TRBV5-1, with D perhaps matching TRBD1 (5 bases). V was shortened by 4 bases and J by 1 base, with 17 bases between the two germline ends. Germline CDR1 and CDR2: SGHRS and YFSETQ. The CDR3 has 16 amino acids. This CDR3 reads CASSAQQDGGNYGYTF. As DNA, the CDR3 is TGCGCCAGCAGCGCCCAGCAAGATGGGGGTAACTATGGCTACACCTTC.

The J gene is TRBJ2-7, the V gene TRBV25-1; D is undetermined. V gave up 3 bases and J gave up 7 bases, with 10 bases separating them. The CDR3 is made up of 12 amino acids. Germline loops: CDR1 MGHDK, CDR2 SYGVNS. DNA for the CDR3: TGTGCCAGCAGTGACTCCATAGGGGAGCAGTACTTC. It is translated as CASSDSIGEQYF.

The V call is TRBV29-1, the J call TRBJ1-1; possibly TRBD1 for D (6 bases). Per the germline V gene, CDR1 is SQVTM and CDR2 is ANQGSEA. The germline V and J ends were trimmed by 6 bases and 3 bases, with 17 bases remaining between them. This CDR3 spans 14 amino acids. The CDR3 bases are TGCAGCGTCCGGTCCGGGGGCTTGGACACTGAAGCTTTCTTT. Its translation is CSVRSGGLDTEAFF.

This clonotype was observed a few times. This chain uses TRBV12-3 or TRBV12-4 with TRBJ2-5; TRBD1 agrees at 8 bases. The CDR3 sequence is 15 residues long. V shed 5 bases and J 5 bases; nucleotides not matched to a gene: 10. CDR3 DNA: TGTGCCAGCAGTCCCCGGACAGGGCTGGGGGAGACCCAGTACTTC. Translating it yields CASSPRTGLGETQYF.

This clonotype showed up just once. J is TRBJ2-5 and V is TRBV20-1, with a tentative D call TRBD1 (6 bases). The V gene lost 4 bases and the J gene lost 3 bases, with 18 bases spanning the gap. Germline V gives CDR1 DFQATT, CDR2 SNEGSKA (reference sequence). The CDR3 length is 15 residues. CDR3 loop: CSAIYTRGQKETQYF. The CDR3 coding sequence is TGCAGTGCTATATATACACGCGGACAGAAAGAGACCCAGTACTTC.